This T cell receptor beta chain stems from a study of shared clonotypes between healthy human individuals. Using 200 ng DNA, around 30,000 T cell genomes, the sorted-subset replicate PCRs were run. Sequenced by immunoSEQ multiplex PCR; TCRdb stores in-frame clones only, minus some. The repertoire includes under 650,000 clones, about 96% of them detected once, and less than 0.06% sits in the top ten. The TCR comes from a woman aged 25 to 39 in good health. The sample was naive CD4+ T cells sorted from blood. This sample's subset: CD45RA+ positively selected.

The CDR3 is CASSFRTGQKGETQYF. The CDR3 DNA sequence: TGTGCCAGCAGCTTCCGGACAGGGCAAAAGGGAGAGACCCAGTACTTC. The chain has TRBV5-6 and TRBJ2-5, with 8 bases lining up with TRBD1. V gave up 2 bases and J gave up 4 bases; unmatched junction bases: 10. The germline CDR1 and CDR2 sequences are SGHDT and YYEEEE. CDR3 length equals 16 residues.